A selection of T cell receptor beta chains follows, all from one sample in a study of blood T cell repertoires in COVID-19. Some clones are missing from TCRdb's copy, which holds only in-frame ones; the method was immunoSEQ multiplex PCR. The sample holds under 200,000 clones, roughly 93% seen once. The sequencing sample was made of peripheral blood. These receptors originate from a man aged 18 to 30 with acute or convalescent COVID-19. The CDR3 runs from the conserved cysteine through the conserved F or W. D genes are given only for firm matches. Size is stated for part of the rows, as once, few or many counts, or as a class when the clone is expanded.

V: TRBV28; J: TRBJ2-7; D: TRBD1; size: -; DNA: TGTGCCAGTGGGGGGACAGGGGGCCTCGAGCAGTACTTC; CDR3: CASGGTGGLEQYF
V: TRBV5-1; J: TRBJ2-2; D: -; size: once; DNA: TGCGCCAGCAGCAAAACCGGCGGCTCCAACACCGGGGAGCTGTTTTTT; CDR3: CASSKTGGSNTGELFF
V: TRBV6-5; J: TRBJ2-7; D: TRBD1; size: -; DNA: TGTGCCAGCAGTTACAACCGACAGGGAAGCTCCTACGAGCAGTACTTC; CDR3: CASSYNRQGSSYEQYF
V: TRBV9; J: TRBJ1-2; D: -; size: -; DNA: TGTGCCAGCAGCGTAGCGGGCCAGGGCATTGGTGGCTACACCTTC; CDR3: CASSVAGQGIGGYTF
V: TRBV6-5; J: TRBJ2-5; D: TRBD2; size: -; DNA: TGTGCCAGCAGTTACCTAGCGGGAGGGCCTACAGAGACCCAGTACTTC; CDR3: CASSYLAGGPTETQYF
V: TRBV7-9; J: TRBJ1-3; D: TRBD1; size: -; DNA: TGTGCCAGCAGCTTATCGGCAATACAGGGGAGGTCTGGAAACACCATATATTTT; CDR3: CASSLSAIQGRSGNTIYF
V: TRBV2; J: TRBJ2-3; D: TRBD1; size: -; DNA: TGTGCCAGCAGACCCGGGACAGGGGATGATACGCAGTATTTT; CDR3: CASRPGTGDDTQYF
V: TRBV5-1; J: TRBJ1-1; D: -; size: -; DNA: TGCGCCAGCAGCTTTCAGGGGTTAGGCACTGAAGCTTTCTTT; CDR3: CASSFQGLGTEAFF
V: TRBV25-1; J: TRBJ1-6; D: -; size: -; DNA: TGTGCCAGCAGTAATACAGGGAGACGCAGATCACCCCTCCACTTT; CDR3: CASSNTGRRRSPLHF
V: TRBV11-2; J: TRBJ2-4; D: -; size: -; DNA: TGTGCCAGCAGCTTTTGGCAGACTGGCCTCCTAGCCAAAAACATTCAGTACTTC; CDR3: CASSFWQTGLLAKNIQYF
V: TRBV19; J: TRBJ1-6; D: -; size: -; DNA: TGTGCCAGTAGTATGCGTGCAGGTCGGCCCTATAATTCACCCCTCCACTTT; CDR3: CASSMRAGRPYNSPLHF
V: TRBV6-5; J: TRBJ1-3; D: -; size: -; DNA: TGTGCCAGCAGTTACAGGGCGGGCCGCTCTGGAAACACCATATATTTT; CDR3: CASSYRAGRSGNTIYF
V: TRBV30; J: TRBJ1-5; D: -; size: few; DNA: TGTGCCTGGAGTACCGGGACGGGAGGCAATCAGCCCCAGCATTTT; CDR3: CAWSTGTGGNQPQHF
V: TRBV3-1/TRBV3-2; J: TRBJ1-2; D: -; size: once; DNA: TGTGCCAGCAGCCATTCGGACGGAGGCCGTGGCTACACCTTC; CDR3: CASSHSDGGRGYTF
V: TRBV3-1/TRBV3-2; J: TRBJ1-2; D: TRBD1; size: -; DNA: TGTGCCAGCAGCCAGGGTACAGGGGGGATTTTCTATGGCTACACCTTC; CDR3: CASSQGTGGIFYGYTF
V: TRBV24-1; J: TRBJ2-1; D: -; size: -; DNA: TGTGCCACCAGCCTGGGAGGGGGGCCCTCCTACAATGAGCAGTTCTTC; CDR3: CATSLGGGPSYNEQFF
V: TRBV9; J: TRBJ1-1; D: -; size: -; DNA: TGTGCCAGCAGCGTACCCCCTGACACTGAAGCTTTCTTT; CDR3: CASSVPPDTEAFF
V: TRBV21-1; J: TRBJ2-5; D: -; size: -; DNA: TGTGCCAGCAGCAAAAAGACAGGGGGGGACGAGACCCAGTACTTC; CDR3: CASSKKTGGDETQYF
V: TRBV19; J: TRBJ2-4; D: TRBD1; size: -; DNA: TGTGCCAGTAGTCCTGGACAGGGTTCCAACATTCAGTACTTC; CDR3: CASSPGQGSNIQYF
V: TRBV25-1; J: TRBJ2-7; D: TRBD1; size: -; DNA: TGTGCCAGCATTCCCAACGACAGGGCCTACGAGCAGTACTTC; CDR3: CASIPNDRAYEQYF
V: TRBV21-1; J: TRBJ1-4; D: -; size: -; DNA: TGTGCCAGCAGCAAGGACAGGGGAGGGGAAAAACTGTTTTTT; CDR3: CASSKDRGGEKLFF
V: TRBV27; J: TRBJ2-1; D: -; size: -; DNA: TGTGCCAGCAGTTTATCGTTGGGAGGAAATGAGCAGTTCTTC; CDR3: CASSLSLGGNEQFF
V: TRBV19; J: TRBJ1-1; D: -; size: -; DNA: TGTGCCAGTAGTGTGGTACAGGGACAAACTGAAGCTTTCTTT; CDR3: CASSVVQGQTEAFF
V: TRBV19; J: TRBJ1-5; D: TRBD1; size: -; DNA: TGTGCCAGTAGTGGCAGGGGGCTCCATCAGCCCCAGCATTTT; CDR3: CASSGRGLHQPQHF
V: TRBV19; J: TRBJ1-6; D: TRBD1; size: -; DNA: TGTGCCAGTAGTATTCCTACAGGGGGCTCGGATTATTCACCCCTCCACTTT; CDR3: CASSIPTGGSDYSPLHF
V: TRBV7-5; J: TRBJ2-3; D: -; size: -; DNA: TGTGTCAGAAGCTTAGAGTCCCACTATACAGATACGCAGTATTTT; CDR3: CVRSLESHYTDTQYF
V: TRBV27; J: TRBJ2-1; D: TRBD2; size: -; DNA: TGTGCCAGCAGTTTATCAGGGACTAGGTACAATGAGCAGTTCTTC; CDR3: CASSLSGTRYNEQFF
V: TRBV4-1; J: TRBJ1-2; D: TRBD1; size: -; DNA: TGCGCCAGCAGCCAATCGGGACAGCCACCACTCCCCTTCTATGGCTACACCTTC; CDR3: CASSQSGQPPLPFYGYTF
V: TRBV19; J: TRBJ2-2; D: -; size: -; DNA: TGTGCCAGTAGTAGAAACAGGGACACCGGGGAGCTGTTTTTT; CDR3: CASSRNRDTGELFF
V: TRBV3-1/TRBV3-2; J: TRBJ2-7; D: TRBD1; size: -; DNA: TGTGCCAGCAGCCAAGATACTTTCACAGGGGATTACGAGCAGTACTTC; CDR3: CASSQDTFTGDYEQYF
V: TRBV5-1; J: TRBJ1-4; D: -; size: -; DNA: TGCGCCAGCAGCTTGGAACAGCAGGGTGAAAAACTGTTTTTT; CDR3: CASSLEQQGEKLFF
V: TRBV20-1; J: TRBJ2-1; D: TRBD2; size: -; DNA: TGCAGTGCTAGTCGGAGGGACTATCCCAATGAGCAGTTCTTC; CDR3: CSASRRDYPNEQFF
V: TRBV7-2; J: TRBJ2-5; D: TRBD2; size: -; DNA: TGTGCCAGCAGCGACCCTGGGGGGGGCCAAGAGACCCAGTACTTC; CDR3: CASSDPGGGQETQYF
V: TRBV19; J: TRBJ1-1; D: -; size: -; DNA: TGTGCCAGTAGTATAGGGCCCTTGAACACTGAAGCTTTCTTT; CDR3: CASSIGPLNTEAFF
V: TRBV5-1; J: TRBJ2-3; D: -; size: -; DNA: TGCGCCAGCAGCTTGGATCCAACCGTAGCCACAGATACGCAGTATTTT; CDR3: CASSLDPTVATDTQYF
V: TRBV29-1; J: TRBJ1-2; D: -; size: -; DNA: TGCAGCGTTCGACATTTGGCAGGGAACTATGGCTACACCTTC; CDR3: CSVRHLAGNYGYTF
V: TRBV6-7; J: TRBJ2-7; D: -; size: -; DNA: TGTGAAGACCGGCGCCGTCGGGATCGGGTTCCCCCCTACGAGCAGTACTTC; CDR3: CEDRRRRDRVPPYEQYF
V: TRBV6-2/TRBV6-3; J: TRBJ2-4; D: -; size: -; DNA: TGTGCCAGCAGTTACCTCCGGGACTTGGCCAACATTCAGTACTTC; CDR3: CASSYLRDLANIQYF
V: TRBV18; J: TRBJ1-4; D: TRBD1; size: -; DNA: TGTGCCAGCTCACCGGGACAGTCCGGAGTGAGGGAAAAACTGTTTTTT; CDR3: CASSPGQSGVREKLFF
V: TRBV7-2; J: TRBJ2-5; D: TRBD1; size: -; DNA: TGTGCCAGCAGCTGGAGGACAGGGGGCGGAGAGACCCAGTACTTC; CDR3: CASSWRTGGGETQYF
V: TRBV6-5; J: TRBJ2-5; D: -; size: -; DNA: TGTGCCAGCAGTTACAGGGGGCAAGAGACCCAGTACTTC; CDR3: CASSYRGQETQYF
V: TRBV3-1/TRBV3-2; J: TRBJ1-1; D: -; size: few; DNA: TGTGCCAGCAGCCAAGGAGGAGGGTTATTTGAAGCTTTCTTT; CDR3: CASSQGGGLFEAFF
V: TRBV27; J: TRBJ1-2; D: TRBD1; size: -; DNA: TGTGCCAGCAGTTCCTGGAGGGACAGGGGCTATGGCTACACCTTC; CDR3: CASSSWRDRGYGYTF
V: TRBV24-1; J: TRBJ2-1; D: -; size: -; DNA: TGTGCCACCAGTGATCGGGGAGAGCAGTTCTTC; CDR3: CATSDRGEQFF
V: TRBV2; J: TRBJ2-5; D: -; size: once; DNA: TGTGCCAGCAGTGAAATCCCGGTTCGGCAGGGGAGAGAGACCCAGTACTTC; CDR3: CASSEIPVRQGRETQYF
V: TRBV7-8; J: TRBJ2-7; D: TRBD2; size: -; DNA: TGTGCCAGCAGCTTAGTAGCGGGAGTCTTCTACGAGCAGTACTTC; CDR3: CASSLVAGVFYEQYF
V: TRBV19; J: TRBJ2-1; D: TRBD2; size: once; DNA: TGTGCCAGCGGGACTAGCGGGAGCGATGAGCAGTTCTTC; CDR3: CASGTSGSDEQFF
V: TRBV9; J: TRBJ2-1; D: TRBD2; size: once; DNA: TGTGCCAGCAGCGCCCTTCCGGGGGGAGACTTCAATGAGCAGTTCTTC; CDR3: CASSALPGGDFNEQFF
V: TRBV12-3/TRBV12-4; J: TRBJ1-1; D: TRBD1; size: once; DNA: TGTGCCAGTCACAGGGGCGCGAACACTGAAGCTTTCTTT; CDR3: CASHRGANTEAFF
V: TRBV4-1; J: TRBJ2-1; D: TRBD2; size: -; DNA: TGCGCCAGCAGCTATTCCCTAGCGGGGGGCAATGAGCAGTTCTTC; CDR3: CASSYSLAGGNEQFF
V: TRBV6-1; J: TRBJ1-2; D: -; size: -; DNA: TGTGCCAGCAGTGAAGCAGGGGCGGACTATGGCTACACCTTC; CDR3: CASSEAGADYGYTF
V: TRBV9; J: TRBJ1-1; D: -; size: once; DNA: TGTGCCAGCAGCGTAGAGTATGCAGGGGACACTGAAGCTTTCTTT; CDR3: CASSVEYAGDTEAFF
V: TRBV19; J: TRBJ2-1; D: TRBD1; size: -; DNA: TGTGCCAGTAGAGCCGGGACAGGGGTGTGGAATGAGCAGTTCTTC; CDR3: CASRAGTGVWNEQFF
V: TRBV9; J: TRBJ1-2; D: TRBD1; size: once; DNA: TGTGCCAGCAGCGTAGGACAGGGGAACTATGGCTACACCTTC; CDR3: CASSVGQGNYGYTF
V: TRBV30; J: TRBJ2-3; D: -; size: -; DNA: TGTGCCTTTGAGGGGGGGCGTGGAGATACGCAGTATTTT; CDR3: CAFEGGRGDTQYF
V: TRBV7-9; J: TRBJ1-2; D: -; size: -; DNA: TGTGCCAGCAGCTGGACTGAACTCTATGGCTACACCTTC; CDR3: CASSWTELYGYTF
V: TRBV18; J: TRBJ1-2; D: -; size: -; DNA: TGTGCCAGCTCACCCGACGGGGTGCACGGCTATGGCTACACCTTC; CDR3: CASSPDGVHGYGYTF
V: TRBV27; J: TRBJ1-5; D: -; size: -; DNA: TGTGCCAGCAGCTCTGACAGCTATAGCAATCAGCCCCAGCATTTT; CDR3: CASSSDSYSNQPQHF